This T cell receptor (beta chain) emerged from a study of type 1 and type 2 diabetes patients. Study context: A total of 15 million to 20 million paired-end reads came from the whole study. Regarding the study as a whole: With limited T2D and control samples, some T1D-only expanded clones may not be T1D-specific. Type 2 diabetes repertoires were more diverse than type 1 diabetes repertoires.

Trimming removed 3 bases from V and 5 bases from J, with 16 bases in between. The CDR3 has 15 residues. Germline loops: CDR1 MNHEY, CDR2 SMNVEV (reference sequence). This clonotype turned up a few times. As yet, its antigen is unknown. PCR was run on genomic DNA. Multiplex PCR with 30 forward and 13 reverse primers amplified the TCR beta CDR3. MiXCR was run by TCRdb on the multiplex PCR reads, yielding one entry per CDR3 protein. Among more than 250,000 distinct CDR3 sequences listed, around 50% were seen once. This receptor was identified in a man aged 18 to 30 with type 2 diabetes. The material sequenced was peripheral blood mononuclear cells (PBMCs). V is TRBV27 and J is TRBJ1-1; a possible D gene is TRBD1 (6 bases). The CDR3 sequence is CASSLVKGVWTEAFF. The CDR3 DNA reads as TGTGCCAGCAGTTTGGTGAAGGGGGTTTGGACTGAAGCTTTCTTT.